Listed here is a single T cell receptor (beta chain). Its specificity is unknown. Sequenced by immunoSEQ multiplex PCR; TCRdb stores in-frame clones only, minus some. The data hold 67,000 or so clones, with 88% observed a single time. This sample stems from a study of OX40 agonist ivuxolimab in advanced cancers. Study-wide results and caveats: Normalized expansion of T-cell clones was also low for some nonresponders. The study found that CD8+ T cells averaged more expanded clones than CD4+.

The V gene's germline CDR1 is GTSNPN and CDR2 SVGIG (reference sequence). The CDR3 spans 11 residues. Trimming took off 4 bases at V and 6 bases at J, with 9 bases between the two ends. The clonotype originates from an adult with an advanced solid tumor such as melanoma, head and neck, liver or kidney cancer. The sequencing used CD4+ or CD8+ T cells sorted from blood, collected in a trial of the OX40 agonist ivuxolimab. The V call is TRBV30, the J call TRBJ1-2, with a weak D call TRBD1 (5 bases). This CDR3 reads CAWTGLNGYTF. CDR3 coding DNA: TGTGCCTGGACAGGGCTTAATGGCTACACCTTC. Combining the CDR3 with reference TRBV30 and TRBJ1-2 gives the whole variable domain SQTIHQWPATLVQPVGSPLSLECTVEGTSNPNLYWYRQAAGRGLQLLFYSVGIGQISSEVPQNLSASRPQDRQFILSSKKLLLSDSGFYLCAWTGLNGYTFGSGTRLTVV.